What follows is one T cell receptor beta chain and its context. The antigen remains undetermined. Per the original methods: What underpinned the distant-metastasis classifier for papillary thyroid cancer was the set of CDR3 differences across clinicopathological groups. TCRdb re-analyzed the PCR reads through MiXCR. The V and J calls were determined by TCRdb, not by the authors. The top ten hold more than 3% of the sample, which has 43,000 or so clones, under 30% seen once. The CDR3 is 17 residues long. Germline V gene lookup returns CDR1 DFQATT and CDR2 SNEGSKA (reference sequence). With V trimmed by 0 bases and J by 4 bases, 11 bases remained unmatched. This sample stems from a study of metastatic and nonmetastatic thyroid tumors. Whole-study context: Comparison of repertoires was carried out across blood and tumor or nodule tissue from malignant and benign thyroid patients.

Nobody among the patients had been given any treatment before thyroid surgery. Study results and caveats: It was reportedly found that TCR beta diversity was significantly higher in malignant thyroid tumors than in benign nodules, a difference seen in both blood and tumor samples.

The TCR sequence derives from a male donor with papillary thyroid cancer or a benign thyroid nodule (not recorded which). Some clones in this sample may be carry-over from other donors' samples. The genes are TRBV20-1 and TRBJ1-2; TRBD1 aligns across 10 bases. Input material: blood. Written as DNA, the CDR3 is TGCAGTGCTAGAGATGAGTACCGGACAGGGGGTTTCTATGGCTACACCTTC. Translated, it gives CSARDEYRTGGFYGYTF.